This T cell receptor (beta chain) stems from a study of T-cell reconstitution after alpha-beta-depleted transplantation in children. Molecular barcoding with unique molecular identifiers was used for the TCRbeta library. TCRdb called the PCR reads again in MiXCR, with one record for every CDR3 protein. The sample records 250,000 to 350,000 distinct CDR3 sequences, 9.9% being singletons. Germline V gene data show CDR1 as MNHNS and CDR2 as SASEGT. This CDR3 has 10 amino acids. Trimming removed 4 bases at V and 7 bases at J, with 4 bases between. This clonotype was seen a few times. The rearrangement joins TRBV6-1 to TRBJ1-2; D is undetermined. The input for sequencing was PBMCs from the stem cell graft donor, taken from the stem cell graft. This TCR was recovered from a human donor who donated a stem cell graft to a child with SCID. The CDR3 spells CASSAVGYTF. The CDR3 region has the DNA TGTGCCAGCAGTGCGGTTGGCTACACCTTC.